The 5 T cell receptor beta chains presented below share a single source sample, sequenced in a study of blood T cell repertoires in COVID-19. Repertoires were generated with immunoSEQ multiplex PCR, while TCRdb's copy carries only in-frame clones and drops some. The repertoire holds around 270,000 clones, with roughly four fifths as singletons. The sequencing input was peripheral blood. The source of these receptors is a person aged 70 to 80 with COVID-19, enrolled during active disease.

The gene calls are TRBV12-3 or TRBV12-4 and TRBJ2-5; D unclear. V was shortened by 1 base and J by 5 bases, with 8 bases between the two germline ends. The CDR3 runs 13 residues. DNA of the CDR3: TGTGCCAGCAGTTTAGTCCAGTTGGAGACCCAGTACTTC. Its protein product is CASSLVQLETQYF.

DNA for the CDR3: TGTGCCACCAGTAAACGGGGAGACCAAGAGACCCAGTACTTC. It encodes CATSKRGDQETQYF. The chain employs TRBV24-1 and TRBJ2-5; possible D gene TRBD2, 5 bases. The CDR3 has 14 residues. The V gene's germline CDR1 is KGHDR and CDR2 SFDVKD. V dropped 6 bases and J dropped 0 bases, with 10 bases sitting between them.

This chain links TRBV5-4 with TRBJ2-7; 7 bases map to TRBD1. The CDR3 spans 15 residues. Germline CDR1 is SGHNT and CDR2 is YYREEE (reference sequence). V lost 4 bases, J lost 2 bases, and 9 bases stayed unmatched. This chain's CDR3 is CASSQDRWSAYEQYF. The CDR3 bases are TGTGCCAGCAGCCAGGACAGGTGGAGTGCCTACGAGCAGTACTTC. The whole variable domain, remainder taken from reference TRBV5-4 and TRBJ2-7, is ETGVTQSPTHLIKTRGQQVTLRCSSQSGHNTVSWYQQALGQGPQFIFQYYREEENGRGNFPPRFSGLQFPNYSSELNVNALELDDSALYLCASSQDRWSAYEQYFGPGTRLTVT.

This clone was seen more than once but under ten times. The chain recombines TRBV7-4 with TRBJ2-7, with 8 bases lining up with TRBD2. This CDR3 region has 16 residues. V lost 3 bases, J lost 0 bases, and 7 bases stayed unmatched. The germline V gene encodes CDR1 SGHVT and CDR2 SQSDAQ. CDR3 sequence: CASSFVAGRSSYEQYF. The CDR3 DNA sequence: TGTGCCAGCAGCTTTGTAGCGGGGAGAAGCTCCTACGAGCAGTACTTC.

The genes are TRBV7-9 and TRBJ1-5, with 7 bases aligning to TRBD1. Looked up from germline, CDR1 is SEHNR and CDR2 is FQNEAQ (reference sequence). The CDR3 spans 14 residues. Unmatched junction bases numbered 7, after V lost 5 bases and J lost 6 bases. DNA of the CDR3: TGTGCCAGCAGCAGAACAGGGGTGGGTCAGCCCCAGCATTTT. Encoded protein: CASSRTGVGQPQHF.